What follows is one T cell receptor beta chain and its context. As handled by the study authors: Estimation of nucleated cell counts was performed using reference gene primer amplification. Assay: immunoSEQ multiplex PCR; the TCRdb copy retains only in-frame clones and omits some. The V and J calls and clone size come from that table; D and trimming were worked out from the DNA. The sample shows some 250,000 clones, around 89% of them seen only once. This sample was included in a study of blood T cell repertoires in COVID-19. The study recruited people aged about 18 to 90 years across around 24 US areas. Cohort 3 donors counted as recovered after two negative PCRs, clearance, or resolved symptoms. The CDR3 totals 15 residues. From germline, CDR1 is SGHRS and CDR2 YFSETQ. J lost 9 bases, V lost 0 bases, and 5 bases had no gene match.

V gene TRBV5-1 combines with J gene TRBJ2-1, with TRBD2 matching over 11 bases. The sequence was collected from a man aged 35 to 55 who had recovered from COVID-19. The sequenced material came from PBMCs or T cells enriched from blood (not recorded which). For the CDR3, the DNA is TGCGCCAGCAGCTTGGTATTAGCGGGGGGGCGTGAGCAGTTCTTC. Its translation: CASSLVLAGGREQFF.